These T cell receptor beta chains were read from a single sample in a study of shared clonotypes between healthy human individuals. Measured with immunoSEQ multiplex PCR; TCRdb has only the in-frame clones, and not every one. The sample includes about 510,000 clones, approximately 85% of them seen just once. Sequenced material: PBMCs. These receptors originate from a woman aged 40 to 50 in good health. Some clones in this sample may be carry-over from other donors' samples. The CDR3 runs from the conserved cysteine through the conserved F or W. The D gene is left open where the match is weak. The size entry is marked missing in some rows and otherwise reads once, few, many or a size class.

TRBV5-1	.	.	TRBJ1-4	TGCGCCAGCAGCTTATTACGGGCAGGGCAAAATGAAAAACTGTTTTTT	CASSLLRAGQNEKLFF
TRBV30	TRBD1	few	TRBJ1-5	TGTGCCTGGAGCACAGGGGGCAATCAGCCCCAGCATTTT	CAWSTGGNQPQHF
TRBV27	TRBD2	.	TRBJ2-7	TGTGCCAGCAGTTTAGGACTAGCGGTTTCCTACGAGCAGTACTTC	CASSLGLAVSYEQYF
TRBV6-1	.	.	TRBJ1-5	TGTGCCAGCAGTGAGGTGCAAGGGGTATATCAGCCCCAGCATTTT	CASSEVQGVYQPQHF
TRBV19	.	.	TRBJ2-5	TGTGCCTTCCTGAGTTTACGCCAGTACTTC	CAFLSLRQYF
TRBV27	.	.	TRBJ2-7	TGTGCCAGCAGTTTATTTCATCCCACAGCTCCCTACGAGCAGTACTTC	CASSLFHPTAPYEQYF
TRBV5-1	TRBD1	.	TRBJ1-6	TGCGCCAGCAGCTTGACAGGGGGTAATTCACCCCTCCACTTT	CASSLTGGNSPLHF
TRBV5-5	.	.	TRBJ1-2	TGTGCCAGCAGCTCCCTGAATCAGGGCCCCTATGGCTACACCTTC	CASSSLNQGPYGYTF
TRBV28	TRBD2	.	TRBJ2-7	TGTGCCAGCACCAACTCCGGGGGGGGCGGCCTTACCTACGAGCAGTACTTC	CASTNSGGGGLTYEQYF
TRBV18	.	.	TRBJ2-5	TGTGCCAGCTCACCACCTAGGGGTGGGGGCGAAGAGACCCAGTACTTC	CASSPPRGGGEETQYF
TRBV7-3	TRBD2	.	TRBJ2-2	TGTGCCAGCAGCTCGTTAGCGGGATCGGGAACCGGGGAGCTGTTTTTT	CASSSLAGSGTGELFF
TRBV11-2	.	few	TRBJ1-1	TGTGCCAGCAGCTTATACGGGGCTGATACTGAAGCTTTCTTT	CASSLYGADTEAFF
TRBV6-4	TRBD2	.	TRBJ2-3	TGTGCCAGCAGTGCTACTAGCGGGAGCACAGATACGCAGTATTTT	CASSATSGSTDTQYF